This T cell receptor beta chain was found in a study of cytomegalovirus exposure and HLA in healthy donors. This CDR3 has 16 residues. CDR1 is SGHNT, CDR2 YYREEE, per germline (reference sequence). Trimming removed 2 bases from V and 8 bases from J; junction bases left unmatched: 10. A multiplex PCR was run with 60 Vbeta primers and 13 Jbeta primers. Clones were sequenced by immunoSEQ multiplex PCR, and TCRdb holds only the in-frame ones, with some missing. This sample carries about 170,000 clones, just over 75% of them seen once, and the ten largest clones take about 2%. The chain uses TRBV5-4 and TRBJ1-2; the match to TRBD1 covers 12 bases. The sequencing sample was made of PBMCs. The sequence derives from a woman in her 30s in good health and CMV-seropositive. For the CDR3, the DNA is TGTGCCAGCAGCTTAGAGGCTGGGACAGGGGGCTTAGGCTACACCTTC. Translating gives CASSLEAGTGGLGYTF. Supplemented by reference TRBV5-4 and TRBJ1-2, the full variable domain reads ETGVTQSPTHLIKTRGQQVTLRCSSQSGHNTVSWYQQALGQGPQFIFQYYREEENGRGNFPPRFSGLQFPNYSSELNVNALELDDSALYLCASSLEAGTGGLGYTFGSGTRLTVV.